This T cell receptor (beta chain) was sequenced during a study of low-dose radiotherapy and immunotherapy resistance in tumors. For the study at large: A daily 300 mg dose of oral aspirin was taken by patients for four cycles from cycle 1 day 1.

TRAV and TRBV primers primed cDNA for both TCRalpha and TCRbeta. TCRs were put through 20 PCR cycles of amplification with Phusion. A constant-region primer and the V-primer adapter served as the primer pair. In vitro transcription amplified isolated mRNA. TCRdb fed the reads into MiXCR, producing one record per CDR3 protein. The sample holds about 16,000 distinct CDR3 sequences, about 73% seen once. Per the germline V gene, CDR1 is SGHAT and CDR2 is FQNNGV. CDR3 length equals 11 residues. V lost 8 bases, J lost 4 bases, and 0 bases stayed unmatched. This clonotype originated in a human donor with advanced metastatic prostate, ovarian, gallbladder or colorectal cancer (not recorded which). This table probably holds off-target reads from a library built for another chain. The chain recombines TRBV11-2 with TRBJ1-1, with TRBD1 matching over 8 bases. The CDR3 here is CASQGATEAFF. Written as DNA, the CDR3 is TGTGCCAGCCAGGGGGCCACTGAAGCTTTCTTT. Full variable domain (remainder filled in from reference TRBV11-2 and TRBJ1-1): EAGVAQSPRYKIIEKRQSVAFWCNPISGHATLYWYQQILGQGPKLLIQFQNNGVVDDSQLPKDRFSAERLKGVDSTLKIQPAKLEDSAVYLCASQGATEAFFGQGTRLTVV.